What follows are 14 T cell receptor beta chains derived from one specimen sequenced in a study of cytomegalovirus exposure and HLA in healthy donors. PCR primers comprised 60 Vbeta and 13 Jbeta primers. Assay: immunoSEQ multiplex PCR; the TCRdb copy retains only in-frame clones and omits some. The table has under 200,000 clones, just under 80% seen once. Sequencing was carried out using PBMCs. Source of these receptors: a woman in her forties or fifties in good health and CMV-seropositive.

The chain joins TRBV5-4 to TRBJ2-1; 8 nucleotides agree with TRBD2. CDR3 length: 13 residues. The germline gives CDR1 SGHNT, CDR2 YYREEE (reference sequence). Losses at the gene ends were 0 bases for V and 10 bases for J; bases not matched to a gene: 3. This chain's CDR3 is CASSLDGRGEQFF. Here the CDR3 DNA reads TGTGCCAGCAGCTTGGACGGGAGGGGAGAGCAGTTCTTC. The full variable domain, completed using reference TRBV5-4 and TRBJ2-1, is ETGVTQSPTHLIKTRGQQVTLRCSSQSGHNTVSWYQQALGQGPQFIFQYYREEENGRGNFPPRFSGLQFPNYSSELNVNALELDDSALYLCASSLDGRGEQFFGPGTRLTVL.

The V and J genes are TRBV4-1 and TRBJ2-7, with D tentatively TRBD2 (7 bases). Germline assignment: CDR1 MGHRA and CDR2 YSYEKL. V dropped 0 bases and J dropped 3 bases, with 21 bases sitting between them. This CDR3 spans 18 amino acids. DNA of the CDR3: TGCGCCAGCAGCCAAGATCCGGGTGGGGGGGCCACGATCTACGAGCAGTACTTC. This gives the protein CASSQDPGGGATIYEQYF.

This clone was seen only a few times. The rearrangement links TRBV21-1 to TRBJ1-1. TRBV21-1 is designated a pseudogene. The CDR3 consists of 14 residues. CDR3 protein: CASSTRAVNTEAFF. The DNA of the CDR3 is TGTGCCAGCAGCACGAGGGCGGTGAACACTGAAGCTTTCTTT.

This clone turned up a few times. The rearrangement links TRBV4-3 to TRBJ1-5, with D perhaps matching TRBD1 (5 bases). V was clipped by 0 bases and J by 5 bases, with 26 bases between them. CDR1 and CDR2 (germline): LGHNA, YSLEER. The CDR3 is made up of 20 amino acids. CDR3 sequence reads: CASSQDWGGPGRPEHQPQHF. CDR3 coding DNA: TGCGCCAGCAGCCAAGATTGGGGGGGTCCAGGTCGGCCTGAGCATCAGCCCCAGCATTTT.

Written as DNA, the CDR3 is TGTGCCAGCAGTTTCGCCGACTCTAACTATGGCTACACCTTC. This encodes CASSFADSNYGYTF. The V gene is TRBV28, the J gene TRBJ1-2, with no clear D. Germline loops: CDR1 MDHEN, CDR2 SYDVKM. V was pared by 3 bases and J by 0 bases, with 8 bases between. CDR3 length: 14 residues.

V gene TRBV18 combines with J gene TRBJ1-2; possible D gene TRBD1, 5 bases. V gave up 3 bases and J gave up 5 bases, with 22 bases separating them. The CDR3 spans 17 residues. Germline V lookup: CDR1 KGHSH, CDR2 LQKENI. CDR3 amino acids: CASSPRRSDTNYYGYTF. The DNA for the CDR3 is TGTGCCAGCTCACCCCGACGATCGGACACCAACTATTATGGCTACACCTTC.

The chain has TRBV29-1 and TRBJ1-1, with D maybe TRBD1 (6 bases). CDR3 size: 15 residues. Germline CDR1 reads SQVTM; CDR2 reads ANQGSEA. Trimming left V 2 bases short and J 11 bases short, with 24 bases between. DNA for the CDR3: TGCAGCGTTGAATCGTCGGGCGGGGGGGCCTCGGGGGCTTTCTTT. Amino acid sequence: CSVESSGGGASGAFF.

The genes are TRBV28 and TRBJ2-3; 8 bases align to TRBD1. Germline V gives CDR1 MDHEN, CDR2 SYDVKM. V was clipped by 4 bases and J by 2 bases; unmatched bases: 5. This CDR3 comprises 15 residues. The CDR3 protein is CASSSGQGYTDTQYF. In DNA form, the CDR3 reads TGTGCCAGCAGTTCCGGACAGGGATACACAGATACGCAGTATTTT.

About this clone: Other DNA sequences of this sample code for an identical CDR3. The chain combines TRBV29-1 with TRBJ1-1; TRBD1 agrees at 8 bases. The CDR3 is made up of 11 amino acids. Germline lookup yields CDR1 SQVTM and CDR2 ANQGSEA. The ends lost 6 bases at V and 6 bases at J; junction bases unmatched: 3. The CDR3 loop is CSVVTGAEAFF. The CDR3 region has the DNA TGCAGCGTCGTGACAGGGGCTGAAGCTTTCTTT.

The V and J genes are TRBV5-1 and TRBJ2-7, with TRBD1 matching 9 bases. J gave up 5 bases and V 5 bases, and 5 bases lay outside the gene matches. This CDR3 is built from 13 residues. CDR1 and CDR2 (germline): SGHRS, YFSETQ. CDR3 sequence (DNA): TGCGCCAGCAGAGGGGACAGGGAGGACGAGCAGTACTTC. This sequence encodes CASRGDREDEQYF.

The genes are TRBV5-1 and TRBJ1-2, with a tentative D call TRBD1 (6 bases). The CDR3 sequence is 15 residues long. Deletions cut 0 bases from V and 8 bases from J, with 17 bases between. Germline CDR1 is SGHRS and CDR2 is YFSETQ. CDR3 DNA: TGCGCCAGCAGCTTGGGCACAGGGACTACTATGGGCTACACCTTC. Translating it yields CASSLGTGTTMGYTF.

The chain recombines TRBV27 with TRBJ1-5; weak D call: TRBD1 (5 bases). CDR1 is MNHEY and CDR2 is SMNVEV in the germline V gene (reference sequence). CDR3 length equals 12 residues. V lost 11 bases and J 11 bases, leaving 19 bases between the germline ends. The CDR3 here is CAGQGPSVAQHF. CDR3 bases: TGTGCCGGGCAGGGCCCCTCGGTGGCCCAGCATTTT.

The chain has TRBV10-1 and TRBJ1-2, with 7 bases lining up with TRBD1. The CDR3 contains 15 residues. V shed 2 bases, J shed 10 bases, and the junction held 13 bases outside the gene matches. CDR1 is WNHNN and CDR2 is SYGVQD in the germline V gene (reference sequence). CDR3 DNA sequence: TGCGCCAGCAGTGAGCCCACCGGGGACAGAGGGGACTACACCTTC. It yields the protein CASSEPTGDRGDYTF.

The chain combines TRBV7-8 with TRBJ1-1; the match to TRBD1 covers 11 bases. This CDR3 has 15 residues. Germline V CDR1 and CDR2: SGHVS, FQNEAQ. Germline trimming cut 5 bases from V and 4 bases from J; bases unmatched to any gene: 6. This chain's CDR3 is CASSKGDRGATEAFF. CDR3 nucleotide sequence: TGTGCCAGCAGCAAAGGGGACAGGGGGGCCACTGAAGCTTTCTTT.